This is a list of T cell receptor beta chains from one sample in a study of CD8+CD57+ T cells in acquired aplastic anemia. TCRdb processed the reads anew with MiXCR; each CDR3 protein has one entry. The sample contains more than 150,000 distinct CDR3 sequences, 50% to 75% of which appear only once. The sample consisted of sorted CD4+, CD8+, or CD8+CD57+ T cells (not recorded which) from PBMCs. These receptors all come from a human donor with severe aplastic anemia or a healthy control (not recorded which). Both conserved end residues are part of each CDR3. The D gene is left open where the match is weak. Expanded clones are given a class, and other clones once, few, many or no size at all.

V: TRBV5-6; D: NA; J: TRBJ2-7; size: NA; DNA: TGTGCCAGCAGCTTTCGGACGGACTTTGCCTACGAGCAGTACTTC; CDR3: CASSFRTDFAYEQYF
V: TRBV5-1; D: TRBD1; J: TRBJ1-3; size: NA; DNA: TGCGCCAGCAGCGGGGACAGCTCTGGAAACACCATATATTTT; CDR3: CASSGDSSGNTIYF
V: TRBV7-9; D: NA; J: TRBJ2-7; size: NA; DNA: TGTGCCAGCAGCCCCGGACTGAACGATTATGTGCAGTACTTC; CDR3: CASSPGLNDYVQYF
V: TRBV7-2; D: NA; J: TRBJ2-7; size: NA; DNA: TGTGCCAGCAGCCGTACGGGCTACGAGCAGTACTTC; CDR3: CASSRTGYEQYF
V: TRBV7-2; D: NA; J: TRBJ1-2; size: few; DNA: TGTGCCAGCAGCTTAGATGAAGGTGGCTACACCTTC; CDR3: CASSLDEGGYTF
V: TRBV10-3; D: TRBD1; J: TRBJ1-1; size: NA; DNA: TGTGCCATCAGTGAGACAGGGGTTCGGACTGAAGCTTTCTTT; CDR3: CAISETGVRTEAFF
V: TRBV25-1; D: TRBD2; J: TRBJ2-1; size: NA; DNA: TGTGCCGGCAGTGAATATGCGGGGGGGCGGCACAATGAGCAGTTCTTC; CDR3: CAGSEYAGGRHNEQFF
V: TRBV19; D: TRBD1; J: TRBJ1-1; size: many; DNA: TGTGCCAGTAGTACCCAGGGACAGGAGGGACTCAACACTGAAGCTTTCTTT; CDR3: CASSTQGQEGLNTEAFF
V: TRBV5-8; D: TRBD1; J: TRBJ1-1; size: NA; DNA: TGTGCCAGCAGCATGGGGGACAGGTTGAACACTGAAGCTTTCTTT; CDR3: CASSMGDRLNTEAFF
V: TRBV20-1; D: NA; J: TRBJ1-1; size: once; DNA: TGCAGTACTAAGGAGGGTTTGAGTACTGAAGCTTTCTTT; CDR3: CSTKEGLSTEAFF
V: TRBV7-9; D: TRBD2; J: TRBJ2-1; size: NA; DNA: TGTGCCAGCAGCCACCCCGTAGCGGGACGGGTTGACAATGAGCAGTTCTTC; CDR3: CASSHPVAGRVDNEQFF
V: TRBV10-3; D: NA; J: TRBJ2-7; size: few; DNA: TGTGCCATCACCCCGGTTGGAGGGGGCTTAGGAGAGCAGTACTTC; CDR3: CAITPVGGGLGEQYF
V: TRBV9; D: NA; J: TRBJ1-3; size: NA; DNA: TGTGCCAGCAGCGTAGATGGCAGGGGAGGATCCATATATTTT; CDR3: CASSVDGRGGSIYF
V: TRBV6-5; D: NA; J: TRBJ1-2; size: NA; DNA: TGTGCCAGCAGTTACTCTAGCGGGGGGGGCTATGGCTACACCTTC; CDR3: CASSYSSGGGYGYTF
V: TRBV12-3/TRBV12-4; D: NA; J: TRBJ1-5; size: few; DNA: TGTGCCAGCAGTCCCGGCCGGAGCAATCAGCCCCAGCATTTT; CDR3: CASSPGRSNQPQHF
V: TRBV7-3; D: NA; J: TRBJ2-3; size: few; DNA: TGTGCCAGCAGCTTAGATCCGGGGACTAGCACAGATACGCAGTATTTT; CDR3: CASSLDPGTSTDTQYF
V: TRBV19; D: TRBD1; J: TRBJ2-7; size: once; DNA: TGTGCCAGTAGTCCGACAGGGCGAACCTACGAGCAGTACTTC; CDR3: CASSPTGRTYEQYF
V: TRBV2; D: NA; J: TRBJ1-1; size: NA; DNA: TGTGCAAGCATGAGGGGTAGGGGGAGTACTGAAGCTTTCTTT; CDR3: CASMRGRGSTEAFF
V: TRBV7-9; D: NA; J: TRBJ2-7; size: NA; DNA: TGTGCCAGCAGCCCTGCAGGGGAAGAGCAGTACTTC; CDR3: CASSPAGEEQYF
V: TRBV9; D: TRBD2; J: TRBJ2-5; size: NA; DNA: TGTGCCAGCAGCGTAGTAGCGGGGTTGGAGACCCAGTACTTC; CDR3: CASSVVAGLETQYF
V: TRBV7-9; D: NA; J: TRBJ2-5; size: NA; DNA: TGTGCCAGCAGCCTCGTTCGGGGGCAAGAGACCCAGTACTTC; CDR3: CASSLVRGQETQYF
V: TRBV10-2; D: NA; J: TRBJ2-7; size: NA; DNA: TGCGCCAGCAGGAAAAGGGGAGGCGAGCAGTACTTC; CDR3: CASRKRGGEQYF
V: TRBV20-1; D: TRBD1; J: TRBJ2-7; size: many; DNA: TGCAGTGCCCCCTCGATCGACAGGGAAGGAAACGAGCAGTACTTC; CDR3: CSAPSIDREGNEQYF
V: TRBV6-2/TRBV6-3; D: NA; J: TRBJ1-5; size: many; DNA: TGTGCCAGCAGTTATCAGGGTCAGCCCCAGCATTTT; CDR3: CASSYQGQPQHF
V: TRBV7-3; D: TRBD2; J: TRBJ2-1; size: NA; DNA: TGTGCCAGCAGCTTGGGAGGGCATACTCTTATGGAGCAGTTCTTC; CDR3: CASSLGGHTLMEQFF
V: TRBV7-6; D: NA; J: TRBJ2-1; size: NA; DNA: TGTGCCAGCAGCTTAGGAACGAGCCGTATGGGAGAGCAGTTCTTC; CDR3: CASSLGTSRMGEQFF
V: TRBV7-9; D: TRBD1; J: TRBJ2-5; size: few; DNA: TGTGCCAGCAGCGCACAGGGGAGAGAGACCCAGTACTTC; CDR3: CASSAQGRETQYF
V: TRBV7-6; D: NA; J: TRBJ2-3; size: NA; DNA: TGTGCCAGCAGCCGGGACGGCTACAATGAGCAGTATTTT; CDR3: CASSRDGYNEQYF
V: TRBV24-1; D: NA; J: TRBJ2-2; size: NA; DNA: TGTGCCACCAGTGATTTGGGTCCCCAGGGCTGTGCGAACACCGGGGAGCTGTTTTTT; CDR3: CATSDLGPQGCANTGELFF
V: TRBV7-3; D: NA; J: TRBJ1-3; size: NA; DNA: TGTGCCAGCAGTACAGGGACTGGAAACACCATATATTTT; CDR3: CASSTGTGNTIYF
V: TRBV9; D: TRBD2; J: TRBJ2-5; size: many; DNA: TGTGCCAGCAGCGTAGAGGCAGCGGGGGGGGGGGAGACCCAGTACTTC; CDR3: CASSVEAAGGGETQYF
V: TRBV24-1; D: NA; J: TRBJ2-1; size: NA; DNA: TGTGCCACCAGTGACCTTAATCGACGTGAGCAGTTCTTC; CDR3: CATSDLNRREQFF
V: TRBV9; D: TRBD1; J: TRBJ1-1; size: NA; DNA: TGTGCCAGCAGCGTAGATCCCCCAGGGGGGATGAACACTGAAGCTTTCTTT; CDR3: CASSVDPPGGMNTEAFF
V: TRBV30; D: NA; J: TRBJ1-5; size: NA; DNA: TGTGCCTGGAGTTCGGGGGTTGGTCAGCCCCAGCATTTT; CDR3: CAWSSGVGQPQHF
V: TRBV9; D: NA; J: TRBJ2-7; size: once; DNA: TGTGCCAGCAGTTCCTACGCGAGCTACGAGCAGTACTTC; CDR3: CASSSYASYEQYF
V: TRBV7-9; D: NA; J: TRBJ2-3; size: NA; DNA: TGTGCCAGCACCCCGCCCTGGGGACTTCACACAGATACGCAGTATTTT; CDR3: CASTPPWGLHTDTQYF
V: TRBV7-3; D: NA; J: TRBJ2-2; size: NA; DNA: TGTGCCAGCAGCTGGAACACCGTGGAGCTGCTTTTT; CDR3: CASSWNTVELLF
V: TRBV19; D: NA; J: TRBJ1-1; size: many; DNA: TGTGCCAGTAGTATAGAGACTGAAGCTTTCTTT; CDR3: CASSIETEAFF
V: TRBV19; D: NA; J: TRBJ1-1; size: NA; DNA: TGTGCCAGTAGTGCAGGGCTTCGGGGCACTGAAGCTTTCTTT; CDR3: CASSAGLRGTEAFF
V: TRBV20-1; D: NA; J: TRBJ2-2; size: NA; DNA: TGCAGTGCTCTAGGTGAATTGGGCACCGGGGAGCTGTTTTTT; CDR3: CSALGELGTGELFF
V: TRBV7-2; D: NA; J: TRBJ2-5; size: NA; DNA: TGTGCCAGCAGCTTAGGAGGAGGGGGGCGAGAGACCCAGTACTTC; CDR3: CASSLGGGGRETQYF
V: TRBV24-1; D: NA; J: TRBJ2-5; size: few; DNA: TGTGCCACCAGTCTGAGCGGCAGAGAGACCCAGTACTTC; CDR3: CATSLSGRETQYF
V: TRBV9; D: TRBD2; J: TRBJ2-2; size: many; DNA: TGTGCCAGCAGCGGACGACTAGCGGGGGGCCCGAAAACGTTCACCGGGGAGCTGTTTTTT; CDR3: CASSGRLAGGPKTFTGELFF
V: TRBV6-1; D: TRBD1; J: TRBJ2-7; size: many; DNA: TGTGCCAGCATATTCGAGGGACAGACATACCCCTACGAGCAGTACTTC; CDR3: CASIFEGQTYPYEQYF
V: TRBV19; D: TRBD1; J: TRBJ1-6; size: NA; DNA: TGTGCCAGTAGTGGGGGACAGGAGTTTTCACCCCTCCACTTT; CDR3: CASSGGQEFSPLHF
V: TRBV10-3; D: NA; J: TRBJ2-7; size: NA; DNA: TGTGCCATCAGTGAGTCGGGGGACCCCCGCTACGAGCAGTACTTC; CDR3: CAISESGDPRYEQYF
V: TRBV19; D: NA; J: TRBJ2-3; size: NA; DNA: TGTGCCAGTAGTGCACGGGGGGCCCGCACAGATACGCAGTATTTT; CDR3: CASSARGARTDTQYF
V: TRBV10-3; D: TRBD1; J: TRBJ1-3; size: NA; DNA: TGTGCCATCAGTCGGGGGACAGGTAACTCTGGAAACACCATATATTTT; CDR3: CAISRGTGNSGNTIYF